The 21 T cell receptor beta chains below all came from one sample that was sequenced in a study of siplizumab effects on memory and regulatory T cells. Sequencing was performed with immunoSEQ multiplex PCR; in TCRdb, only in-frame clones are kept and a portion is missing. The sample has 55,000 to 70,000 clones; approximately 93% are singletons. Input material: CD8+ T cells sorted from blood. These receptors all come from a human donor in good health.

The V and J genes are TRBV6-6 and TRBJ2-3, with D unclear. The V end was cut by 2 bases, the J end by 3 bases, with 12 bases between. The germline V gene has CDR1 MNHNY and CDR2 SVGAGI (reference sequence). The CDR3 spans 15 residues. The DNA for the CDR3 is TGTGCCAGCAGTTACCCGAGAGAATTAACAGATACGCAGTATTTT. Protein product: CASSYPRELTDTQYF.

The chain uses TRBV9 and TRBJ1-2; 10 nucleotides match TRBD1. The CDR3 extends over 15 amino acids. Unmatched junction bases numbered 4, after V lost 3 bases and J lost 2 bases. Per the germline V gene, CDR1 is SGDLS and CDR2 is YYNGEE. The CDR3 nucleotides are TGTGCCAGCAGCGGAGGGACAGGGGTAAACTATGGCTACACCTTC. Translation: CASSGGTGVNYGYTF. Combining the CDR3 with reference TRBV9 and TRBJ1-2 gives the whole variable domain DSGVTQTPKHLITATGQRVTLRCSPRSGDLSVYWYQQSLDQGLQFLIQYYNGEERAKGNILERFSAQQFPDLHSELNLSSLELGDSALYFCASSGGTGVNYGYTFGSGTRLTVV.

The V gene is TRBV7-9, the J gene TRBJ2-7; D possibly corresponds to TRBD2 (5 bases). Deletions cut 0 bases from V and 1 base from J, with 7 bases between. Germline CDR1 reads SEHNR; CDR2 reads FQNEAQ (reference sequence). The CDR3 totals 14 residues. The CDR3 loop is CASSLAERSYEQYF. Written as DNA, the CDR3 is TGTGCCAGCAGCTTAGCAGAGCGGTCCTACGAGCAGTACTTC.

The chain joins TRBV7-9 to TRBJ2-1, with 11 bases fitting TRBD2. Trimming cost V 1 base and J 8 bases; bases outside gene matches: 7. Germline lookup yields CDR1 SEHNR and CDR2 FQNEAQ (reference sequence). This CDR3 is 16 amino acids long. CDR3 nucleotides: TGTGCCAGCAGCTTAGGACTAGCGGGGAGGGGTCATGAGCAGTTCTTC. It is translated as CASSLGLAGRGHEQFF.

The rearrangement joins TRBV7-2 to TRBJ2-7; TRBD1 matches at 7 bases. Unmatched junction bases numbered 10, after V lost 5 bases and J lost 0 bases. Germline CDR1 reads SGHTA; CDR2 reads FQGNSA. The CDR3 sequence is 16 residues long. In DNA, the CDR3 is TGTGCCAGCAGCATAACCCCGGGACAGAGCTCCTACGAGCAGTACTTC. Its translation: CASSITPGQSSYEQYF.

The rearrangement links TRBV28 to TRBJ1-1; D is unresolved. In germline, CDR1 is MDHEN, CDR2 SYDVKM. Trimming took off 6 bases at V and 8 bases at J, with 10 bases between the two ends. This CDR3 region has 11 residues. CDR3 DNA sequence: TGTGCCAGCAGATATCAGACAGAAGCTTTCTTT. Amino acids: CASRYQTEAFF.

The chain joins TRBV6-5 to TRBJ1-2; 8 bases are a match to TRBD1. J was trimmed by 3 bases and V by 2 bases; bases with no gene match: 2. The CDR3 runs to 14 residues. Germline loops: CDR1 MNHEY, CDR2 SVGAGI. CDR3 protein: CASSYGQGDYGYTF. Here the CDR3 DNA reads TGTGCCAGCAGTTACGGACAGGGAGACTATGGCTACACCTTC.

The chain is built from TRBV19 and TRBJ2-7; 9 nucleotides match TRBD1. Losses at the gene ends were 5 bases for V and 3 bases for J; bases not matched to a gene: 2. CDR1 LNHDA and CDR2 SQIVND come from the germline V gene (reference sequence). The length of the CDR3 is 13 residues. The DNA of the CDR3 is TGTGCCAGTAGTCAGGGACAGGGCTACGAGCAGTACTTC. Translated, it gives CASSQGQGYEQYF.

This chain connects TRBV6-5 to TRBJ2-2; the D is unclear. Germline values: CDR1 MNHEY, CDR2 SVGAGI. V lost 8 bases and J 1 base, leaving 5 bases between the germline ends. This CDR3 has 12 amino acids. CDR3 in amino acids: CASAWNTGELFF. As DNA, the CDR3 is TGTGCCAGCGCCTGGAACACCGGGGAGCTGTTTTTT.

The sample holds one count of this clone. The chain has TRBV29-1 and TRBJ2-7; D is uncertain. The CDR3 has 12 residues. The germline V gene has CDR1 SQVTM and CDR2 ANQGSEA. V lost 4 bases and J lost 2, with 9 bases in between. DNA of the CDR3: TGCAGCGTTGTGGCGGCCCCCTACGAGCAGTACTTC. It translates to CSVVAAPYEQYF.

V gene TRBV25-1 combines with J gene TRBJ2-3; tentatively, D is TRBD2 (5 bases). V shed 4 bases and J shed 3 bases, with 14 bases lying between them. CDR1 MGHDK and CDR2 SYGVNS come from the germline V gene. This CDR3 is built from 15 residues. CDR3 loop: CASSGLATGTDTQYF. For the CDR3, the DNA is TGTGCCAGCAGTGGTCTAGCTACGGGGACAGATACGCAGTATTTT. The full variable domain, its missing parts supplied by reference TRBV25-1 and TRBJ2-3, is EADIYQTPRYLVIGTGKKITLECSQTMGHDKMYWYQQDPGMELHLIHYSYGVNSTEKGDLSSESTVSRIRTEHFPLTLESARPSHTSQYLCASSGLATGTDTQYFGPGTRLTVL.

The chain links TRBV6-6 to TRBJ2-1; TRBD2 might be the D (6 bases). V lost 10 bases and J 3 bases, leaving 13 bases between the germline ends. Germline lookup yields CDR1 MNHNY and CDR2 SVGAGI (reference sequence). The length of the CDR3 is 13 residues. The chain's CDR3 is CATGGLIYNEQFF. The CDR3 coding sequence is TGTGCCACCGGGGGACTGATCTACAATGAGCAGTTCTTC.

The chain carries TRBV19 and TRBJ2-7; 11 bases agree with TRBD2. The J segment lost 3 bases and the V segment lost 3 bases, leaving 10 bases of the junction unmatched. This CDR3 is built from 17 residues. Germline V gene sequence: CDR1 LNHDA, CDR2 SQIVND (reference sequence). The CDR3 here is CASSILPGLAEVYEQYF. CDR3 in DNA: TGTGCCAGTAGTATCCTACCGGGACTAGCGGAGGTCTACGAGCAGTACTTC. Drawing the rest from reference TRBV19 and TRBJ2-7, the complete variable domain is DGGITQSPKYLFRKEGQNVTLSCEQNLNHDAMYWYRQDPGQGLRLIYYSQIVNDFQKGDIAEGYSVSREKKESFPLTVTSAQKNPTAFYLCASSILPGLAEVYEQYFGPGTRLTVT.

The chain joins TRBV5-8 to TRBJ2-1, with 9 bases identical to TRBD2. V shed 4 bases, J shed 4 bases, and the junction held 6 bases outside the gene matches. The CDR3 covers 15 residues. Germline V gene data show CDR1 as SGHTS and CDR2 as YDEGEE. The DNA for the CDR3 is TGTGCCAGCAGCCCCCCAGCGGGAGGTTACAATGAGCAGTTCTTC. Translation: CASSPPAGGYNEQFF.

The V and J genes are TRBV19 and TRBJ1-5, with unresolved D. The V end was cut by 1 base, the J end by 0 bases, with 13 bases between. The CDR3 totals 17 residues. The germline gives CDR1 LNHDA, CDR2 SQIVND (reference sequence). DNA of the CDR3: TGTGCCAGTAGTATAGTTACCCGAGCGTCTAGCAATCAGCCCCAGCATTTT. Encoded protein: CASSIVTRASSNQPQHF.

This chain connects TRBV19 to TRBJ2-1; tentative D call: TRBD1 (6 bases). V was shortened by 6 bases and J by 0 bases, with 12 bases between the two germline ends. Germline V CDR1 and CDR2: LNHDA, SQIVND (reference sequence). The CDR3 runs to 15 residues. CDR3 amino acids: CASRGTQSSYNEQFF. The DNA of the CDR3 is TGTGCCAGTAGGGGGACACAGAGCTCCTACAATGAGCAGTTCTTC. The full variable domain, its missing parts supplied by reference TRBV19 and TRBJ2-1, is DGGITQSPKYLFRKEGQNVTLSCEQNLNHDAMYWYRQDPGQGLRLIYYSQIVNDFQKGDIAEGYSVSREKKESFPLTVTSAQKNPTAFYLCASRGTQSSYNEQFFGPGTRLTVL.

The chain carries TRBV6-5 and TRBJ1-2; a weak D match, TRBD1 (5 bases). Trimming took off 3 bases at V and 2 bases at J, with 10 bases between the two ends. The germline CDR1 and CDR2 sequences are MNHEY and SVGAGI. The CDR3 length is 14 residues. The CDR3 is CASSYGAGNYGYTF. CDR3 DNA: TGTGCCAGCAGTTATGGGGCGGGGAACTATGGCTACACCTTC.

Only a few counts were recorded for this clone. The chain couples TRBV4-2 to TRBJ2-2; the D gene is possibly TRBD2 (5 bases). The CDR3 is made up of 17 amino acids. The germline gives CDR1 LGHNA, CDR2 YNFKEQ. V lost 0 bases to trimming and J lost 0 bases, with 11 bases between them. CDR3 sequence: CASSQESAAANTGELFF. The CDR3 DNA sequence: TGTGCCAGCAGCCAAGAAAGCGCAGCGGCGAACACCGGGGAGCTGTTTTTT.

The rearrangement links TRBV27 to TRBJ2-1; maybe TRBD1 (6 bases). CDR1 and CDR2 from the germline V gene are MNHEY and SMNVEV (reference sequence). Trimming removed 4 bases at V and 5 bases at J, with 9 bases between. The CDR3 covers 13 residues. The CDR3 loop is CASSYRENNEQFF. CDR3 sequence (DNA): TGTGCCAGCAGTTACAGGGAGAACAATGAGCAGTTCTTC.

The V and J genes are TRBV27 and TRBJ2-1; D is perhaps TRBD1 (6 bases). This CDR3 is built from 13 residues. The V gene's germline CDR1 is MNHEY and CDR2 SMNVEV (reference sequence). The ends were cut back, 3 bases at V and 13 bases at J, with 16 bases in the middle. CDR3 coding DNA: TGTGCCAGCAGTTTTGGTGGGGGCCGTCCCCAGTTCTTC. Its protein is CASSFGGGRPQFF.

This chain links TRBV13 with TRBJ2-3, with D hard to call. Germline CDR1 and CDR2: PRHDT and FYEKMQ (reference sequence). The CDR3 is 12 amino acids. The germline V and J ends were trimmed by 1 base and 4 bases, with 3 bases remaining between them. This CDR3 reads CASSLVADTQYF. For the CDR3, the DNA is TGTGCCAGCAGCTTAGTGGCAGATACGCAGTATTTT.